The T cell receptor (beta chain) described here comes from a study of blood T cells in healthy people across ages. General study findings and limits: More naive CD4+ cells and higher diversity were found in long-lived than in aged donors.

Donors ranged from roughly 6 to 90 years old and were healthy Caucasians in Russia. Whenever a sample was processed, at least 6 million PBMCs were isolated. Only a few counts were recorded for this clonotype. The target antigen is unknown. The length of the CDR3 is 14 residues. Germline-derived CDR1 and CDR2 are SGDLS and YYNGEE. V was pared by 4 bases and J by 15 bases, with 13 bases of the junction left unmatched. The second PCR ran about 7 to 12 cycles with a sample-barcoded 5' primer and J-beta primers. Each cDNA molecule, via a template-switch adaptor with 12 random nucleotides, was tagged. TCRdb recomputed calls from the 5' RACE reads with MiXCR, one row per CDR3 protein. The repertoire includes approximately 800,000 distinct CDR3 sequences, about 55% of them detected once, and around 40% sits in the top ten.

The TCR was taken from a man at least 80 years old in good health. The chain joins TRBV9 to TRBJ2-1; TRBD2 aligns across 10 bases. Sequencing input: blood. The CDR3 nucleotides read TGTGCCAGCAGCCCCCTTCCAGCGGGAGGGAGGCTGTTCTTC. Its translation is CASSPLPAGGRLFF. Drawing the rest from reference TRBV9 and TRBJ2-1, the complete variable domain is DSGVTQTPKHLITATGQRVTLRCSPRSGDLSVYWYQQSLDQGLQFLIQYYNGEERAKGNILERFSAQQFPDLHSELNLSSLELGDSALYFCASSPLPAGGRLFFGPGTRLTVL.